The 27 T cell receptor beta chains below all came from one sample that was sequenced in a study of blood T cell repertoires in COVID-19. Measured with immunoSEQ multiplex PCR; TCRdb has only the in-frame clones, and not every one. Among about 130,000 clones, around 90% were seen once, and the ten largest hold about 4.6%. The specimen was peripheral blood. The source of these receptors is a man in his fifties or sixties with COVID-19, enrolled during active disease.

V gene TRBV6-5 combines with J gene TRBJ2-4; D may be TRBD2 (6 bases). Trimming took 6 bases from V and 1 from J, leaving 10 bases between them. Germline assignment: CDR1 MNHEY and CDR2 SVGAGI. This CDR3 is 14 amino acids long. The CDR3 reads CASREGPAKNIQYF. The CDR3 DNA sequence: TGTGCCAGCAGGGAGGGGCCGGCCAAAAACATTCAGTACTTC.

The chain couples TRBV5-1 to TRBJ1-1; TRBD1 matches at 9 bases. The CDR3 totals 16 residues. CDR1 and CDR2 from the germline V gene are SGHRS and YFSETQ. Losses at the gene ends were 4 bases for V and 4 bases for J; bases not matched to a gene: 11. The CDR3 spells CASSIQPGQGATEAFF. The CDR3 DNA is TGCGCCAGCAGCATACAGCCGGGACAGGGAGCCACTGAAGCTTTCTTT.

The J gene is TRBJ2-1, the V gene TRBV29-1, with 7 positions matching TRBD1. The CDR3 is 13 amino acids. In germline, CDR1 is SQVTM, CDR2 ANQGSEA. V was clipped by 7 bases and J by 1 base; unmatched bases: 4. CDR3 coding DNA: TGCAGCGCCGTGACAGGGTCCTACAATGAGCAGTTCTTC. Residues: CSAVTGSYNEQFF.

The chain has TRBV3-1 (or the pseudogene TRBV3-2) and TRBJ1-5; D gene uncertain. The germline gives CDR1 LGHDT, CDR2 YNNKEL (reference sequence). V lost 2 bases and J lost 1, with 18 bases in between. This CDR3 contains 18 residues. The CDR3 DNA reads TGTGCCAGCAGCCAATATTCAGGCCAAGGCGGGAGCAATCAGCCCCAGCATTTT. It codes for CASSQYSGQGGSNQPQHF.

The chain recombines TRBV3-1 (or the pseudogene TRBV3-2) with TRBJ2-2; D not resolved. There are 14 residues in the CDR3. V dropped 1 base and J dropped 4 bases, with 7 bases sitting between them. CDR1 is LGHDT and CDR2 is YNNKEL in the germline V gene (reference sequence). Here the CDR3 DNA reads TGTGCCAGCAGCCAAGTGCGATTCACCGGGGAGCTGTTTTTT. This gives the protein CASSQVRFTGELFF.

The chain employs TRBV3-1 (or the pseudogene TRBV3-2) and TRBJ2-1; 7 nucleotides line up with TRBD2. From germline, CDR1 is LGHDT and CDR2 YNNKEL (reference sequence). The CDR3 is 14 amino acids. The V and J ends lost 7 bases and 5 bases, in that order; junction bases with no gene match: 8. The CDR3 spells CASNPAGFNNEQFF. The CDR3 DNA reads TGTGCCAGCAATCCAGCGGGATTCAACAATGAGCAGTTCTTC.

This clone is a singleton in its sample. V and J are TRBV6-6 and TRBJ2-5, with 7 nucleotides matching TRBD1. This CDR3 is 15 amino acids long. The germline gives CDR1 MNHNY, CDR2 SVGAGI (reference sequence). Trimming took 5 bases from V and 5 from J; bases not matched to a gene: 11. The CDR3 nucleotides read TGTGCCAGCAGTCCCCCCGACAGGGCGTCGGAGACCCAGTACTTC. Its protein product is CASSPPDRASETQYF.

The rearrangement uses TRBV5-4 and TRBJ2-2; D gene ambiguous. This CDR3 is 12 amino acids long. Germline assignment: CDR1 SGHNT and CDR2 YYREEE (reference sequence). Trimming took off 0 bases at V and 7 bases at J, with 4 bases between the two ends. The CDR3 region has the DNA TGTGCCAGCAGCTTGGCCGTCGGGGAGCTGTTTTTT. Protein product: CASSLAVGELFF.

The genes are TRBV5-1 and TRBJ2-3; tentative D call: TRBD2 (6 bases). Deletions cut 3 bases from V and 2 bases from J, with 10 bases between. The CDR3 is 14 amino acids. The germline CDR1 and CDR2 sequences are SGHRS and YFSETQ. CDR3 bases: TGCGCCAGCAGCTCGGGACTTTCCACAGATACGCAGTATTTT. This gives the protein CASSSGLSTDTQYF.

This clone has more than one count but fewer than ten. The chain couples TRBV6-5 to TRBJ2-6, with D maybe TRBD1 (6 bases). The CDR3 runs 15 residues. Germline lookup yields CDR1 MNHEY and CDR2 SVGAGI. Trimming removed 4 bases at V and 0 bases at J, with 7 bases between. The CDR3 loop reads CASSWDNSGANVLTF. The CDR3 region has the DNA TGTGCCAGCAGTTGGGACAACTCTGGGGCCAACGTCCTGACTTTC.

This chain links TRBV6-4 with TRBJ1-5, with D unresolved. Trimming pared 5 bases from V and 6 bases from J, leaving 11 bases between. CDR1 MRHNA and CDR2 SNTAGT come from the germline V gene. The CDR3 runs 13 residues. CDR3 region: CASSTAEGQPQHF. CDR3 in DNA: TGTGCCAGCAGTACAGCGGAAGGTCAGCCCCAGCATTTT.

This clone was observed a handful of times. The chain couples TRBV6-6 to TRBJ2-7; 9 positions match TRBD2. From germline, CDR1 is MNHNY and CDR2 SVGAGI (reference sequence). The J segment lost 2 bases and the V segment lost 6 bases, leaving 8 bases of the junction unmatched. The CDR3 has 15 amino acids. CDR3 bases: TGTGCCAGCAGGGCTAGCGGGATCCCCCCCTACGAGCAGTACTTC. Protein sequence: CASRASGIPPYEQYF.

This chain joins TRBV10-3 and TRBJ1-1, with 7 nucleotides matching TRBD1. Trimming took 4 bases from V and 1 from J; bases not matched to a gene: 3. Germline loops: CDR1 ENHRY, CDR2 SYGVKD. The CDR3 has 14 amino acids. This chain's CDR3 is CAISAGTANTEAFF. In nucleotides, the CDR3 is TGTGCCATCAGTGCGGGGACAGCGAACACTGAAGCTTTCTTT.

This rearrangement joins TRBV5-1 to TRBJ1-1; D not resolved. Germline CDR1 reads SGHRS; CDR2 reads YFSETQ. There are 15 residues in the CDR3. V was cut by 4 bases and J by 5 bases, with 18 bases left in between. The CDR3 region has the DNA TGCGCCAGCAGCCCGATACGGGATAGCAGGACTGAAGCTTTCTTT. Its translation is CASSPIRDSRTEAFF.

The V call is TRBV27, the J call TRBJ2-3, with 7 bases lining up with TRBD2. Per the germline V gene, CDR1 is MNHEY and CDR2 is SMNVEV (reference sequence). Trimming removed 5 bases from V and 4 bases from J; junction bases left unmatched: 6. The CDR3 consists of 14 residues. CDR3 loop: CASSPGTTPDTQYF. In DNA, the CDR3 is TGTGCCAGCAGTCCGGGGACTACACCAGATACGCAGTATTTT.

CDR3 amino acids: CASGLGGSSYEQYF. The CDR3 DNA reads TGTGCCAGCGGCCTGGGGGGTTCCTCCTACGAGCAGTACTTC. This chain uses TRBV6-5 with TRBJ2-7; D may be TRBD2 (6 bases). CDR3 length: 14 amino acids. Germline V CDR1 and CDR2: MNHEY, SVGAGI. V was clipped by 8 bases and J by 0 bases, with 14 bases between them.

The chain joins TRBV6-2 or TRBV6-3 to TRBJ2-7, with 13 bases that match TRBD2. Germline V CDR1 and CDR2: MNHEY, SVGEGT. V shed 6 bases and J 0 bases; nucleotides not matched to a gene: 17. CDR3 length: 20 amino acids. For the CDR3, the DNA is TGTGCCAGCAGCCTCCAACCGGGACTAGCGGGACCCAGGGGCTCCTACGAGCAGTACTTC. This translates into CASSLQPGLAGPRGSYEQYF.

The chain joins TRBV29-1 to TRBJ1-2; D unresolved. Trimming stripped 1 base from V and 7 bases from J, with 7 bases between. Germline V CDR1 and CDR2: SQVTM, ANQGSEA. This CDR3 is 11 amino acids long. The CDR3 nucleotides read TGCAGCGTTGAAGGGGCTTTTGGCTACACCTTC. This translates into CSVEGAFGYTF. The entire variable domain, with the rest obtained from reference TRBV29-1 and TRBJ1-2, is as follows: SAVISQKPSRDICQRGTSLTIQCQVDSQVTMMFWYRQQPGQSLTLIATANQGSEATYESGFVIDKFPISRPNLTFSTLTVSNMSPEDSSIYLCSVEGAFGYTFGSGTRLTVV.

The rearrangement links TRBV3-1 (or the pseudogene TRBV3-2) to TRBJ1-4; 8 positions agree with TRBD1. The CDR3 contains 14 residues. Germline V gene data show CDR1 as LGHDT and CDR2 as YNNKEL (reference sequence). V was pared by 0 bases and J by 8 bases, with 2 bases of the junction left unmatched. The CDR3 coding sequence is TGTGCCAGCAGCCAAGATCAGGGGGCGGAAAAACTGTTTTTT. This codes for CASSQDQGAEKLFF.

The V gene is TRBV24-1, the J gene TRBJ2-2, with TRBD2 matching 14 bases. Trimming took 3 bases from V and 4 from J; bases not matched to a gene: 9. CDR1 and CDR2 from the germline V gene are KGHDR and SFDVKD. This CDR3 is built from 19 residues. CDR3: CATSDPGTSGRGSTGELFF. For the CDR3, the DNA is TGTGCCACCAGTGATCCCGGGACTAGCGGGAGAGGCAGCACCGGGGAGCTGTTTTTT.

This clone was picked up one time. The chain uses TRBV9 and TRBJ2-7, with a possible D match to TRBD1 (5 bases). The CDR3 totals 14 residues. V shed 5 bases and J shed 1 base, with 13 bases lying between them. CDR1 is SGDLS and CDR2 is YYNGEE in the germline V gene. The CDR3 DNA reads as TGTGCCAGCAGTGGCGTTACAGGTTCCTACGAGCAGTACTTC. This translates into CASSGVTGSYEQYF.

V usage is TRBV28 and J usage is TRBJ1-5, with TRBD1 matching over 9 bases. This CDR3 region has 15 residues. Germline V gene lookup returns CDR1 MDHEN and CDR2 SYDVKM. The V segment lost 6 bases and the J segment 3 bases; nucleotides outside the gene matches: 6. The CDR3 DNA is TGTGCCAGCAGCCCAGGGACAGGGAACAATCAGCCCCAGCATTTT. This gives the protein CASSPGTGNNQPQHF.

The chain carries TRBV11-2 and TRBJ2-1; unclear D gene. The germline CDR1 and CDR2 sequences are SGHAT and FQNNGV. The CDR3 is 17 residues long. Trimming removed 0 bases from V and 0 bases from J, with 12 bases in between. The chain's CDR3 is CASSLDRPSGSYNEQFF. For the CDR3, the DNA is TGTGCCAGCAGCTTAGATCGGCCGTCGGGCTCCTACAATGAGCAGTTCTTC.

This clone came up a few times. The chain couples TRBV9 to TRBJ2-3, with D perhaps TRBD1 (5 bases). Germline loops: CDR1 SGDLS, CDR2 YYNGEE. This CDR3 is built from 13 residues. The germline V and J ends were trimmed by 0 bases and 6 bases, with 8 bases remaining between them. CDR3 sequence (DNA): TGTGCCAGCAGCGTAGCAGGGTTGGATACGCAGTATTTT. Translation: CASSVAGLDTQYF.

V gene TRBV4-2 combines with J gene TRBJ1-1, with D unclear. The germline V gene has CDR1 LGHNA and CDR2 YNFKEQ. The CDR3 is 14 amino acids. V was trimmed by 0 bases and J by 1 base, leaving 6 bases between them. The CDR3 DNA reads TGTGCCAGCAGCCAAGAAAGACAGAACACTGAAGCTTTCTTT. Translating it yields CASSQERQNTEAFF.

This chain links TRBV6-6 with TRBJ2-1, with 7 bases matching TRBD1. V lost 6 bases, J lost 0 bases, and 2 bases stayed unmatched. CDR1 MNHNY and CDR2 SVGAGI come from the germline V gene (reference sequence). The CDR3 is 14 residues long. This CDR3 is CASSRDSSYNEQFF. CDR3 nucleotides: TGTGCCAGCAGCCGGGACAGCTCCTACAATGAGCAGTTCTTC.

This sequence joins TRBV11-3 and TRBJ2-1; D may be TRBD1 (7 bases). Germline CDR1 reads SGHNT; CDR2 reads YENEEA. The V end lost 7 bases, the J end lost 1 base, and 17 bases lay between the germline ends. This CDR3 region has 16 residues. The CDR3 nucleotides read TGTGCCAGCACCGCAGGGGGGAGTAGGTCCTACAATGAGCAGTTCTTC. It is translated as CASTAGGSRSYNEQFF.